Listed here is a single T cell receptor beta chain. Profiled with immunoSEQ multiplex PCR; TCRdb holds only in-frame clones, not every one. The table lists more than 1,500 clones, 15% to 20% of them singletons. The sample comes from a study of T cells in localized non-small cell lung cancer. This CDR3 region has 12 residues. Germline lookup yields CDR1 MNHGY and CDR2 SAAAGT. V was shortened by 5 bases and J by 12 bases, with 16 bases between the two germline ends. This rearrangement joins TRBV6-8 to TRBJ1-1, with a possible D match to TRBD1 (5 bases). Sequences were derived from normal lung tissue next to the tumor, sampled before any cancer treatment. The origin of this receptor is a woman aged 40-70 years with stage I lung adenocarcinoma. As DNA, the CDR3 is TGTGCCAGCAGTCCGGGACTGGTTGAGTCTTTCTTT. Translated, it gives CASSPGLVESFF.